The T cell receptor (beta chain) under discussion was sequenced for a study of CDR3 diversity in severe acne. Via MiXCR, TCRdb re-called the PCR reads, giving one row per CDR3 protein. The data hold 85,000 to 120,000 distinct CDR3 sequences, with roughly half observed a single time. This CDR3 has 11 amino acids. Trimming removed 5 bases at V and 5 bases at J, with 10 bases between. The V gene's germline CDR1 is DFQATT and CDR2 SNEGSKA (reference sequence). Source material: blood. The source is a male donor with acne. The chain is built from TRBV20-1 and TRBJ2-7; D is possibly TRBD1 or TRBD2 (5 bases each). The CDR3 here is CSAPRGHEQYF. The CDR3 bases are TGCAGTGCTCCTCGGGGCCACGAGCAGTACTTC.